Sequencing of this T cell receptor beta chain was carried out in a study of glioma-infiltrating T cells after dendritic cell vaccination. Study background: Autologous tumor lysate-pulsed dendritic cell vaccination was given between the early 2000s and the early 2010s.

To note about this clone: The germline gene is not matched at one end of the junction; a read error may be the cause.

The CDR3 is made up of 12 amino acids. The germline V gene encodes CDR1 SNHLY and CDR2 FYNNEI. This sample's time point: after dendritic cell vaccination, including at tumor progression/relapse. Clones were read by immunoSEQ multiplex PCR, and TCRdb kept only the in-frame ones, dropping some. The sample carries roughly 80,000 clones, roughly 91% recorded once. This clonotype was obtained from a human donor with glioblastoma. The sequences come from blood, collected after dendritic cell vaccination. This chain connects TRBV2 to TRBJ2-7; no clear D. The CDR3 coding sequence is TGTGCCAGCAGTGAAGCGCGTGGGCGAGCCGACTTC. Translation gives CASSEARGRADF.